The entry that follows covers one T cell receptor beta chain sequence. Some clones are missing from TCRdb's copy, which holds only in-frame ones; the method was immunoSEQ multiplex PCR. There are some 80,000 clones in the sample; about nine tenths occur only once, and less than 7.5% lies in the top ten. Germline assignment: CDR1 SEHNR and CDR2 FQNEAQ (reference sequence). V dropped 1 base and J dropped 7; count of bases not matched to a gene: 10. The CDR3 runs to 15 residues. The data were taken from a study of T cell responses to AZD1222 COVID-19 vaccine. The sample in question was peripheral blood, obtained on day 0 of AZD1222 vaccination. The chain has TRBV7-9 and TRBJ2-7, with 7 bases identical to TRBD1. The sequence was collected from an adult in good health. The CDR3 coding sequence is TGTGCCAGCAGCTTAGGTGGCAGGGGGATGGGGGAGCAGTACTTC. Amino acid sequence: CASSLGGRGMGEQYF.